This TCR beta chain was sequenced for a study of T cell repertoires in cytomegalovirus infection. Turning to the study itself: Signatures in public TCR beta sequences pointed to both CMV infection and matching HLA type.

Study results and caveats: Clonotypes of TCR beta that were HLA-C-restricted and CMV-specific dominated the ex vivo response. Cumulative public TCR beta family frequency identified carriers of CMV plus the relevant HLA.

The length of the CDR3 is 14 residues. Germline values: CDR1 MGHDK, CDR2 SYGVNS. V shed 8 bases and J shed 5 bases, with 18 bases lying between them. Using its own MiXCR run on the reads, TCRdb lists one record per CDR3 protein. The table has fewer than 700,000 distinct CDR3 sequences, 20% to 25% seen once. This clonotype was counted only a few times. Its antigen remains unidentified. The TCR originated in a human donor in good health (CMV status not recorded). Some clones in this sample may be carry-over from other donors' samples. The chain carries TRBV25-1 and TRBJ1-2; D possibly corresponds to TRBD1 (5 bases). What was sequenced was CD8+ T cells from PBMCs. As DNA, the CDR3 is TGTGCCAGCCGGGGGAGGGCCAGGCTTTATGGCTACACCTTC. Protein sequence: CASRGRARLYGYTF.